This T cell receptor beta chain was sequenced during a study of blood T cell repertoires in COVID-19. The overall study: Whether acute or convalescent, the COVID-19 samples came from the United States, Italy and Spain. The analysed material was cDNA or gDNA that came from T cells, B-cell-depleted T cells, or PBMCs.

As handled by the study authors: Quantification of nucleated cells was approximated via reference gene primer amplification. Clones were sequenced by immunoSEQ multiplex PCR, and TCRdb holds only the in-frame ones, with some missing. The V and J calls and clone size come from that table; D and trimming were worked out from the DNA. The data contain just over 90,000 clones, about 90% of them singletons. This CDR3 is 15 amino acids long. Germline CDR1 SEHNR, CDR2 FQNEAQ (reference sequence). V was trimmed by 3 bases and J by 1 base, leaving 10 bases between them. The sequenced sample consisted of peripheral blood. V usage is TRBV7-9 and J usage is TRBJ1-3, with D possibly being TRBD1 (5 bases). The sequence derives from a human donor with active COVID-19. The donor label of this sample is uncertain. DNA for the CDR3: TGTGCCAGCAGCTTTCAGGGCTTGTCTGGAAACACCATATATTTT. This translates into CASSFQGLSGNTIYF.